This section outlines one T cell receptor (beta chain) sequence together with its context. Deletions cut 3 bases from V and 4 bases from J, with 10 bases between. This CDR3 spans 14 amino acids. The germline V gene has CDR1 MNHNS and CDR2 SASEGT. This entry is derived from a study of blood T cells in healthy people across ages. Caucasian, healthy and from Russia, the donors were aged between about 6 and 90. At least 6.5 million PBMCs were isolated per sample. The authors ran a second PCR of about 7 to 12 cycles using a sample-barcoded 5' primer and a J-beta primer mix. TCRdb itself ran the 5' RACE reads through MiXCR, one entry per CDR3 protein. Here the sample spans fewer than 2 million distinct CDR3 sequences, about two fifths being singletons.

The V call is TRBV6-1, the J call TRBJ1-5, with a tentative D call TRBD1 (5 bases). Sequenced sample: blood. This TCR came from a human donor in good health. This CDR3 is CASSEQGRNQPQHF. For the CDR3, the DNA is TGTGCCAGCAGTGAGCAGGGCAGGAATCAGCCCCAGCATTTT.